The TCR beta chain under discussion was sequenced for a study of post-analysis software for immune sequencing data. Study-level information: Relapsing-remitting, secondary progressive and progressive-relapsing forms made up the multiple sclerosis disease courses.

Points from the study as a whole: TRBV5-6, TRBV5-1 and TRBV20-1 belonged to a set of about five TRBV segments that were more frequent in patients than controls.

Turning to this clonotype: Its cognate antigen is unknown.

The TCR beta cDNA libraries contained unique molecular identifiers. Starting from roughly 1.1 to 9.2 million T cells, the study yielded roughly 0.5 million cDNA molecules. TCRdb redid the calling of the PCR reads with MiXCR, one entry per CDR3 protein. The sample records over 150,000 distinct CDR3 sequences, roughly 31% being singletons. Trimming stripped 0 bases from V and 7 bases from J, with 15 bases between. Germline CDR1 LGHDT, CDR2 YNNKEL (reference sequence). The CDR3 contains 15 residues. The material sequenced was blood. This rearrangement joins TRBV3-1 to TRBJ1-1, with unresolved D. The receptor was derived from a girl aged 5-17 years with multiple sclerosis. CDR3 loop: CASSQDRKGIGEAFF. CDR3 DNA sequence: TGTGCCAGCAGCCAAGATCGTAAGGGTATAGGTGAAGCTTTCTTT.